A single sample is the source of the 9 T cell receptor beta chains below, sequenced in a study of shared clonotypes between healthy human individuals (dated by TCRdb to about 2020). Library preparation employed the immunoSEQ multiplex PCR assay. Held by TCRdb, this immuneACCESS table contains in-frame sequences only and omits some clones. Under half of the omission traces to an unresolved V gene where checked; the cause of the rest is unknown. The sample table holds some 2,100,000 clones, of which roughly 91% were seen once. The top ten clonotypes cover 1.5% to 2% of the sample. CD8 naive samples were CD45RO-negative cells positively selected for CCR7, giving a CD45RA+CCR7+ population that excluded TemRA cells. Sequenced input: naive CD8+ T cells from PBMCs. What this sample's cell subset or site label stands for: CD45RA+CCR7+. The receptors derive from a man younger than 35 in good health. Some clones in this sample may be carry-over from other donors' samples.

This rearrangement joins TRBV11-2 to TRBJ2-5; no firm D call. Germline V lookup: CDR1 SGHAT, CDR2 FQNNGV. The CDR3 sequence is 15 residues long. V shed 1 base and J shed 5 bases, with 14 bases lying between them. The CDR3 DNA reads TGTGCCAGCAGCTTAGGGCTGGGTTATAGCGAGACCCAGTACTTC. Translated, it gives CASSLGLGYSETQYF.

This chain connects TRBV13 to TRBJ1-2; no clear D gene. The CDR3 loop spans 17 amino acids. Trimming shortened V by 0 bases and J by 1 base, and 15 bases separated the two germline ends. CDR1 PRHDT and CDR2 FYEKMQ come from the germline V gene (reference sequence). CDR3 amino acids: CASSLGRKAPYNYGYTF. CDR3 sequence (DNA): TGTGCCAGCAGCTTAGGCCGAAAAGCTCCCTATAACTATGGCTACACCTTC. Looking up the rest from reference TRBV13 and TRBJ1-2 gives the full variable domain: AAGVIQSPRHLIKEKRETATLKCYPIPRHDTVYWYQQGPGQDPQFLISFYEKMQSDKGSIPDRFSAQQFSDYHSELNMSSLELGDSALYFCASSLGRKAPYNYGYTFGSGTRLTVV.

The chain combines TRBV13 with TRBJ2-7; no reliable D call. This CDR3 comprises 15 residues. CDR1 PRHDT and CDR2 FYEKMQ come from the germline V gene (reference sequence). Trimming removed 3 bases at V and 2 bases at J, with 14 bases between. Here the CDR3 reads CASSFIGSTTYEQYF. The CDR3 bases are TGTGCCAGCAGCTTTATAGGATCCACCACCTACGAGCAGTACTTC.

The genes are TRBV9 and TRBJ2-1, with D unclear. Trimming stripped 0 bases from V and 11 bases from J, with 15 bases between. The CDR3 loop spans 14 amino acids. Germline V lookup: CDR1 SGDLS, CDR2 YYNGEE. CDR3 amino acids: CASSVANSGKQQFF. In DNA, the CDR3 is TGTGCCAGCAGCGTAGCTAATAGTGGCAAGCAGCAGTTCTTC.

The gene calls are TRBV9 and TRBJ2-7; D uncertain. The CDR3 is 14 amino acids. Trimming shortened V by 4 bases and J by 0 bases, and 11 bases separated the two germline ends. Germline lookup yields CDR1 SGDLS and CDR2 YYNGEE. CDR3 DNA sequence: TGTGCCAGCAGCCCCAGTGCTAGCTCCTACGAGCAGTACTTC. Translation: CASSPSASSYEQYF.

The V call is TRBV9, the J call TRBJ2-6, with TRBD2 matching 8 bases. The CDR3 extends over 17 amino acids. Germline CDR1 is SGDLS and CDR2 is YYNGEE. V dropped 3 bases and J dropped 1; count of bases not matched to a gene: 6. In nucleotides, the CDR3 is TGTGCCAGCAGCGCGGGGGGGCAGCCATCTGGGGCCAACGTCCTGACTTTC. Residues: CASSAGGQPSGANVLTF.

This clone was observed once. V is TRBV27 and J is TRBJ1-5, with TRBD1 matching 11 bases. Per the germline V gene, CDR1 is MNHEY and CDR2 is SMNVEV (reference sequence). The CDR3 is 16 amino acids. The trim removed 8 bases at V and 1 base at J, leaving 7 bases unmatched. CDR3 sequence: CASSRDRGVSNQPQHF. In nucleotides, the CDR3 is TGTGCCAGCTCTCGGGACAGGGGGGTCAGCAATCAGCCCCAGCATTTT.

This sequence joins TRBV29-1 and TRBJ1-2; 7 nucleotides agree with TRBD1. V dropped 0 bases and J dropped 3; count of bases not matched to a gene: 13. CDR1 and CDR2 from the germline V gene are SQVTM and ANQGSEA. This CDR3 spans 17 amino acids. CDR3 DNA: TGCAGCGTTGAAGATTGGGCGGCAGGGGGACGGGACTATGGCTACACCTTC. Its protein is CSVEDWAAGGRDYGYTF.

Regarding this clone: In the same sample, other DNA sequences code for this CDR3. The CDR3 loop reads CASSYGGGNEQYF. In nucleotides, the CDR3 is TGTGCCAGCAGTTACGGGGGAGGGAACGAGCAGTACTTC. This sequence joins TRBV6-5 and TRBJ2-7, with 7 bases matching TRBD2. This CDR3 spans 13 amino acids. In germline, CDR1 is MNHEY, CDR2 SVGAGI. After removal of 2 bases from V and 5 bases from J, the junction contained 3 bases not matched to a gene.